Following are 3 T cell receptor beta chains from one sample sequenced in a study of T and B cells in COVID-19 patients. Multiplex PCR with BIOMED2 TRB-A/B primer pools amplified TRB rearrangements. TCRdb called the multiplex PCR reads again in MiXCR, with one record for every CDR3 protein. The sample contains 20,000 to 25,000 distinct CDR3 sequences, 25% to 30% of which appear only once. TRB was amplified from about 250-500 ng of blood genomic DNA. The specimen was blood. These receptors were obtained from a human donor who had recovered from COVID-19.

This clonotype was seen many times. This sequence joins TRBV11-1 and TRBJ2-5, with D uncertain. V was pared by 2 bases and J by 2 bases, with 12 bases between. The CDR3 is 15 residues long. The germline gives CDR1 SGHAT, CDR2 FQDESV (reference sequence). This chain's CDR3 is CASSLSPAQQETQYF. CDR3 sequence (DNA): TGTGCCAGCAGCTTATCTCCGGCACAGCAAGAGACCCAGTACTTC.

This clonotype appeared a few times. CDR3 DNA: TGTGCCAGAAACAAATCAGGGGGCTCAGAGACCCAGTACTTC. Translation gives CARNKSGGSETQYF. V gene TRBV7-2 combines with J gene TRBJ2-5, with TRBD1 matching over 8 bases. The CDR3 runs 14 residues. Germline trimming cut 9 bases from V and 4 bases from J; bases unmatched to any gene: 10. The V gene's germline CDR1 is SGHTA and CDR2 FQGNSA.

This clonotype was detected only a few times. The V gene is TRBV6-5, the J gene TRBJ2-3; no clear D. The CDR3 runs 12 residues. The V gene's germline CDR1 is MNHEY and CDR2 SVGAGI. Trimming took off 8 bases at V and 1 base at J, with 7 bases between the two ends. The CDR3 region has the DNA TGTGCCAGCCGGCGAGGCACAGATACGCAGTATTTT. This gives the protein CASRRGTDTQYF.